Listed below are T cell receptor beta chains from one sample, sequenced in a study of radiation and T cells in renal cell carcinoma. Generated by immunoSEQ multiplex PCR, the TCRdb table keeps only in-frame clones and is missing some. The sample contains 50,000 to 75,000 clones, 60% to 85% of which appear only once. Sequences were derived from blood, sampled from a patient whose treatment included radiotherapy and nephrectomy. Receptor source: a man in his sixties with renal cell carcinoma. CDR3s include the opening cysteine and the closing phenylalanine or tryptophan. D genes are given only for firm matches. Some rows mark clone size as missing; the rest say once, few, many or name a class of expanded clone.

v_call	j_call	clone_size	d_call	cdr3_length	cdr3_nt	cdr3_aa
TRBV6-1	TRBJ1-2	.	.	15	TGTGCCAGCAGTGAAGCGGGGACGGTCAACTATGGCTACACCTTC	CASSEAGTVNYGYTF
TRBV9	TRBJ1-4	once	.	15	TGTGCCAGCAGCCCTACGGCTCGGCGGGATGAAAAACTGTTTTTT	CASSPTARRDEKLFF
TRBV6-6	TRBJ2-7	.	.	12	TGTGCCAGCAGTTACTGGACAAACGAGCAGTACTTC	CASSYWTNEQYF
TRBV7-8	TRBJ1-5	.	.	13	TGTGCCGTATCACAGGGAGCAAATCAGCCCCAGCATTTT	CAVSQGANQPQHF
TRBV11-2	TRBJ2-2	.	.	13	TGTGCCAGCAGCTTAGAGCCCCCCGGGGAGCTGTTTTTT	CASSLEPPGELFF
TRBV2	TRBJ1-2	once	.	13	TGTGCCAGCAGTGACTGGGGAAACTATGGCTACACCTTC	CASSDWGNYGYTF
TRBV30	TRBJ1-4	.	TRBD1	15	TGTGCCTGGAGTAGGGGGGGACAGGGTGGTGAAAAACTGTTTTTT	CAWSRGGQGGEKLFF
TRBV10-3	TRBJ2-5	.	.	16	TGTGCCATCAGTGAGTCGGGAGGGGGGAGTCAAGAGACCCAGTACTTC	CAISESGGGSQETQYF
TRBV18	TRBJ1-2	few	.	12	TGTGCCACCACAGGGTTGGACTATGGCTACACCTTC	CATTGLDYGYTF
TRBV5-1	TRBJ2-2	.	.	16	TGCGCCAGCTCCGACTCGGCGGGGGCCTTCACCGGGGAGCTGTTTTTT	CASSDSAGAFTGELFF
TRBV7-6	TRBJ2-1	.	TRBD1	14	TGTGCCAGCAGCTTATATGGACAGGTCGGTGAGCAGTTCTTC	CASSLYGQVGEQFF
TRBV27	TRBJ1-2	few	.	15	TGTGCCAGCAGTTGGGGTGGCGGGGGGGTCTATGGCTACACCTTC	CASSWGGGGVYGYTF
TRBV4-1	TRBJ1-1	.	.	14	TGCGCCAGCAGCCAAGAGGAGGGCTGGGCTGAAGCTTTCTTT	CASSQEEGWAEAFF
TRBV9	TRBJ2-7	once	TRBD2	14	TGTGCCAGCAGCCTGGCGGGGGGGCCGTACGAGCAGTACTTC	CASSLAGGPYEQYF
TRBV5-4	TRBJ2-7	.	TRBD1	12	TGTGCCAGCAGCTTGGACAGGGGCGAGCAGTACTTC	CASSLDRGEQYF
TRBV29-1	TRBJ1-2	.	.	13	TGCAGCGTTGAAGACGTTTCGGACTATGGCTACACCTTC	CSVEDVSDYGYTF
TRBV30	TRBJ1-2	few	.	13	TGTGCCTGGGCCCCCGGGACCCTTTATGGCTACACCTTC	CAWAPGTLYGYTF
TRBV27	TRBJ1-3	.	TRBD1	17	TGTGCCAGCAGTTTAAGGCCCCCGGACAGGGTAGGAAACACCATATATTTT	CASSLRPPDRVGNTIYF
TRBV10-1	TRBJ2-7	.	.	14	TGCGCCAGCAGTGAGTCAGGAGCCCCCTACGAGCAGTACTTC	CASSESGAPYEQYF
TRBV5-6	TRBJ2-7	many	.	14	TGTGCCAGCAGCCCCGACGCGAACCTCTACGAGCAGTACTTC	CASSPDANLYEQYF
TRBV6-6	TRBJ2-2	few	.	12	TGTGCCAGCAGCCCCGTCCCCGGGGAGCTGTTTTTT	CASSPVPGELFF
TRBV4-3	TRBJ1-2	.	.	16	TGCGCCAGCAGCCAAGCTTATGAGGAAGGTGATATTCGCTACACCTTC	CASSQAYEEGDIRYTF
TRBV10-3	TRBJ1-1	.	.	14	TGTGCCATCAGTGAGCACAGGATGAACACTGAAGCTTTCTTT	CAISEHRMNTEAFF
TRBV30	TRBJ2-7	.	TRBD2	16	TGTGCCTGGAGTCCGAGGGCTAGCGGGGCTTCCTACGAGCAGTACTTC	CAWSPRASGASYEQYF
TRBV28	TRBJ1-1	.	.	13	TGTGCCAGCAGTTTAGCGGTTAACACTGAAGCTTTCTTT	CASSLAVNTEAFF
TRBV9	TRBJ1-2	.	.	13	TGTGCCAGCAGCGTAACTCGGACGGATGGCTACACCTTC	CASSVTRTDGYTF
TRBV25-1	TRBJ1-3	.	.	15	TGTGCCAGCAGTGGCGACAACTACTCTGGAAACACCATATATTTT	CASSGDNYSGNTIYF
TRBV5-6	TRBJ2-6	.	TRBD1	17	TGTGCCAGCAGCTTGTGGGACAGACCCTCTGGGGCCAACGTCCTGACTTTC	CASSLWDRPSGANVLTF
TRBV27	TRBJ1-1	.	.	14	TGTGCCAGCAGTTTATCTCGGCAGACCACTGAAGCTTTCTTT	CASSLSRQTTEAFF
TRBV7-3	TRBJ2-1	.	TRBD2	13	TGTGCCAGCAGCCCCGGACTAGCGGGAGAGCAGTTCTTC	CASSPGLAGEQFF
TRBV27	TRBJ2-1	.	.	11	TGTGCCAGCAGTTTCAGGGATGAGCAGTTCTTC	CASSFRDEQFF
TRBV30	TRBJ2-1	few	TRBD2	17	TGTGCCTGGAGTCGGACTAGCGGGAGGACCTTGGGTGATGAGCAGTTCTTC	CAWSRTSGRTLGDEQFF
TRBV27	TRBJ1-5	.	.	15	TGTGCCAGCAGTCCCACCGCCAGAAACAATCAGCCCCAGCATTTT	CASSPTARNNQPQHF
TRBV6-5	TRBJ1-2	.	.	14	TGTGCCAGCAGTCGCAGTAAATACGGCTATGGCTACACCTTC	CASSRSKYGYGYTF
TRBV19	TRBJ1-5	.	.	12	TGTGCCAGCACCACAGGGCCTCAGCCCCAGCATTTT	CASTTGPQPQHF
TRBV25-1	TRBJ1-4	.	.	15	TGTGCCAGCAGAGACATCTATGCAACTAATGAAAAACTGTTTTTT	CASRDIYATNEKLFF
TRBV5-1	TRBJ2-5	.	.	14	TGCGCCAGCAGCTTGTCACCAGCTACAGAGACCCAGTACTTC	CASSLSPATETQYF
TRBV7-6	TRBJ2-1	.	.	16	TGTGCCAGCAGCTCCGGGGGCGGGGGTCCCTACAATGAGCAGTTCTTC	CASSSGGGGPYNEQFF
TRBV19	TRBJ2-1	.	.	14	TGTGCCACAAACTCAGGGAGGGGGGGGAATGAGCAGTTCTTC	CATNSGRGGNEQFF
TRBV6-6	TRBJ1-1	few	TRBD1	13	TGTGCCAGCAGTCATACAGGGGGCACTGAAGCTTTCTTT	CASSHTGGTEAFF
TRBV29-1	TRBJ1-4	few	.	12	TGCAGCGTTGAAGATCCGGGGGAAAAACTGTTTTTT	CSVEDPGEKLFF
TRBV5-6	TRBJ2-3	.	.	16	TGTGCCAGCAGCGTATCTGGTGGGGCTAGCACAGATACGCAGTATTTT	CASSVSGGASTDTQYF